This entry lists 21 T cell receptor beta chains sequenced from one sample in a study of T cells after yellow fever vaccination. TCRdb fed the 5' RACE reads into MiXCR, producing one record per CDR3 protein. The sample includes some 300,000 distinct CDR3 sequences, 3% to 4.5% of them seen just once. The source material was PBMCs, sampled on the day of the yellow fever booster vaccination. Every receptor here comes from a man younger than 35 who received the YFV17D yellow fever vaccine.

Many counts were recorded for this clonotype. The chain carries TRBV29-1 and TRBJ2-1; TRBD1 matches at 10 bases. The length of the CDR3 is 14 residues. V lost 6 bases and J lost 4; bases outside the gene matches: 6. The germline gives CDR1 SQVTM, CDR2 ANQGSEA. The CDR3 nucleotides read TGCAGCGTACGGGGACAGGGGACTTACAATGAGCAGTTCTTC. It translates to CSVRGQGTYNEQFF.

The rearrangement links TRBV7-9 to TRBJ2-7; 7 bases match TRBD2. Germline-derived CDR1 and CDR2 are SEHNR and FQNEAQ (reference sequence). V trimming: 5 bases; J trimming: 1 base; junction bases outside the gene matches: 14. The CDR3 extends over 17 amino acids. For the CDR3, the DNA is TGTGCCAGCAGCCTTTGGGGGGAGGGCCGACCTTCCTACGAGCAGTACTTC. Protein sequence: CASSLWGEGRPSYEQYF.

This clonotype was seen a few times. The gene calls are TRBV6-6 and TRBJ2-2, with D possibly matching TRBD1 (5 bases). Germline V lookup: CDR1 MNHNY, CDR2 SVGAGI (reference sequence). The V end lost 5 bases, the J end lost 4 bases, and 14 bases lay between the germline ends. The CDR3 spans 15 residues. CDR3 sequence: CASSQARDSTGELFF. The CDR3 DNA is TGTGCCAGCAGTCAAGCCCGAGACAGCACCGGGGAGCTGTTTTTT.

This clonotype has a count of ten or more. The rearrangement links TRBV4-2 to TRBJ1-2, with D possibly TRBD1 on 5 matching bases. V was trimmed by 7 bases and J by 7 bases, leaving 22 bases between them. Germline CDR1 and CDR2: LGHNA and YNFKEQ. The CDR3 is 15 residues long. The chain's CDR3 is CASNESGGRVGGYTF. Written as DNA, the CDR3 is TGTGCCAGCAACGAATCCGGGGGTCGGGTAGGTGGCTACACCTTC.

The gene calls are TRBV6-2 or TRBV6-3 and TRBJ2-7; D possibly corresponds to TRBD1 (6 bases). Germline V gene sequence: CDR1 MNHEY, CDR2 SVGEGT. The CDR3 contains 14 residues. V was clipped by 2 bases and J by 0 bases, with 8 bases between them. The CDR3 DNA reads TGTGCCAGCAGTTACCGGACAGCCTCCTACGAGCAGTACGTC. Its translation is CASSYRTASYEQYV.

This clonotype came up many times. The V and J genes are TRBV5-1 and TRBJ2-3; 8 bases map to TRBD2. CDR1 and CDR2 from the germline V gene are SGHRS and YFSETQ. The J segment lost 4 bases and the V segment lost 0 bases, leaving 10 bases of the junction unmatched. The CDR3 length is 17 residues. DNA of the CDR3: TGCGCCAGCAGCTTGGCAGGGGTAGCGGGGTCTCCAGATACGCAGTATTTT. Translation: CASSLAGVAGSPDTQYF.

This clonotype has just a few counts. The chain joins TRBV6-2 or TRBV6-3 to TRBJ2-1; 13 positions match TRBD2. The junction had 7 bases not matched to a gene; V was cut back by 2 bases and J by 9 bases. This CDR3 has 16 amino acids. Germline V gene sequence: CDR1 MNHEY, CDR2 SVGEGT. The CDR3 loop is CASSYLRTSGGAEQFF. The CDR3 region has the DNA TGTGCCAGCAGTTACCTACGGACTAGCGGGGGTGCTGAGCAGTTCTTC.

The chain joins TRBV7-6 to TRBJ2-5; D is ambiguous. V lost 2 bases and J lost 1, with 5 bases in between. This CDR3 comprises 13 residues. CDR1 and CDR2 from the germline V gene are SGHVS and FNYEAQ. CDR3 coding DNA: TGTGCCAGCAGCTTAAGGCCCCAAGAGACCCAGTACTTC. Translation: CASSLRPQETQYF.

This clonotype was seen repeatedly, ten times or more. V usage is TRBV20-1 and J usage is TRBJ2-7; no reliable D call. Per the germline V gene, CDR1 is DFQATT and CDR2 is SNEGSKA (reference sequence). V lost 3 bases, J lost 3 bases, and 12 bases lay in between. The CDR3 consists of 13 residues. The chain's CDR3 is CSASPLQSYEQYF. The CDR3 DNA is TGCAGTGCTAGTCCGTTGCAGAGCTACGAGCAGTACTTC.

In its sample, this clonotype was seen many times. The chain employs TRBV7-2 and TRBJ1-6; D is perhaps TRBD1 (5 bases). Germline V gives CDR1 SGHTA, CDR2 FQGNSA. The CDR3 runs to 13 residues. Trimming cost V 4 bases and J 8 bases, with 9 bases left between them. CDR3 sequence (DNA): TGTGCCAGCAGCTCCGACAGTGATTCACCCCTCCACTTT. Translation gives CASSSDSDSPLHF.

This clonotype showed up just a few times. The chain employs TRBV6-5 and TRBJ1-1; D is undetermined. Germline V CDR1 and CDR2: MNHEY, SVGAGI. Trimming pared 5 bases from V and 7 bases from J, leaving 14 bases between. This CDR3 is built from 13 residues. Written as DNA, the CDR3 is TGTGCCAGCAGTCCGGACCTCTCGGATGAAGCTTTCTTT. This codes for CASSPDLSDEAFF.

This clonotype was seen a handful of times. V usage is TRBV7-2 and J usage is TRBJ1-1, with D hard to call. CDR3 length: 13 residues. V dropped 3 bases and J dropped 3 bases, with 8 bases sitting between them. CDR1 is SGHTA, CDR2 FQGNSA, per germline. CDR3 loop: CASSFTVDTEAFF. CDR3 DNA: TGTGCCAGCAGCTTTACGGTGGACACTGAAGCTTTCTTT. Filled out from reference TRBV7-2 and TRBJ1-1, the complete variable domain reads GAGVSQSPSNKVTEKGKDVELRCDPISGHTALYWYRQSLGQGLEFLIYFQGNSAPDKSGLPSDRFSAERTGGSVSTLTIQRTQQEDSAVYLCASSFTVDTEAFFGQGTRLTVV.

At least ten counts were recorded for this clonotype. The chain joins TRBV29-1 to TRBJ2-1, with 14 bases lining up with TRBD2. Germline CDR1 and CDR2: SQVTM and ANQGSEA. V trimming: 6 bases; J trimming: 2 bases; junction bases outside the gene matches: 6. This CDR3 comprises 16 residues. The CDR3 is CSVPGLAGVAYNEQFF. CDR3 sequence (DNA): TGCAGCGTCCCGGGACTAGCGGGGGTGGCCTACAATGAGCAGTTCTTC.

This clonotype occurred many times. This chain joins TRBV18 and TRBJ2-3; D not certain. The ends were cut back, 6 bases at V and 6 bases at J, with 16 bases in the middle. This CDR3 region has 14 residues. Germline V gene sequence: CDR1 KGHSH, CDR2 LQKENI. CDR3 sequence reads: CASSELVTRDTQYF. For the CDR3, the DNA is TGTGCCAGCTCCGAACTGGTTACCCGGGATACGCAGTATTTT.

This rearrangement joins TRBV30 to TRBJ2-4, with D perhaps TRBD1 (5 bases). The germline CDR1 and CDR2 sequences are GTSNPN and SVGIG (reference sequence). This CDR3 contains 15 residues. Trimming cost V 4 bases and J 6 bases, with 19 bases left between them. The CDR3 region has the DNA TGTGCCTGGACCATGTACCCGTCAGGGCGAAACATTCAGTACTTC. Amino acid sequence: CAWTMYPSGRNIQYF.

The chain carries TRBV6-2 or TRBV6-3 and TRBJ2-3; D possibly matches TRBD1 or TRBD2 (5 bases each). V was cut by 6 bases and J by 2 bases, with 15 bases left in between. This CDR3 spans 15 amino acids. Germline-derived CDR1 and CDR2 are MNHEY and SVGEGT. CDR3 bases: TGTGCCAGCAGCCCCGGGACGGAGAACACAGATACGCAGTATTTT. This gives the protein CASSPGTENTDTQYF.

The chain uses TRBV20-1 and TRBJ2-1, with no clear D. CDR3 length: 12 residues. The germline V gene has CDR1 DFQATT and CDR2 SNEGSKA (reference sequence). V was shortened by 2 bases and J by 6 bases, with 8 bases between the two germline ends. The CDR3 DNA is TGCAGTGCTAGACCCCTGAGCAATGAGCAGTTCTTC. Translated, it gives CSARPLSNEQFF.

The chain uses TRBV19 and TRBJ1-2; 8 positions agree with TRBD1. The germline V gene has CDR1 LNHDA and CDR2 SQIVND (reference sequence). V lost 3 bases, J lost 8 bases, and 11 bases stayed unmatched. CDR3 length equals 15 residues. CDR3 coding DNA: TGTGCCAGTAGTATTGGTGGTCAGGGGGCGTTCGGCTACACCTTC. It specifies CASSIGGQGAFGYTF.

The chain combines TRBV4-3 with TRBJ2-1; no definite D call. The CDR3 loop spans 15 amino acids. Germline CDR1 and CDR2: LGHNA and YSLEER. Trimming took 4 bases from V and 2 from J, leaving 12 bases between them. CDR3 in amino acids: CASSRVMSPYNEQFF. The CDR3 DNA reads as TGCGCCAGCAGCCGTGTCATGTCCCCCTACAATGAGCAGTTCTTC.

This clonotype has at least ten counts. The chain couples TRBV10-3 to TRBJ2-7, with 8 bases aligning to TRBD2. From germline, CDR1 is ENHRY and CDR2 SYGVKD. The trim removed 3 bases at V and 0 bases at J, leaving 7 bases unmatched. The CDR3 is made up of 16 amino acids. CDR3: CAISDPPSGGSYEQYF. DNA for the CDR3: TGTGCCATCAGTGACCCGCCGAGCGGGGGCTCCTACGAGCAGTACTTC.

This clonotype occurred many times. The J gene is TRBJ1-2, the V gene TRBV7-9; D gene uncertain. There are 11 residues in the CDR3. The germline V gene has CDR1 SEHNR and CDR2 FQNEAQ (reference sequence). The V gene lost 6 bases and the J gene lost 12 bases, with 14 bases spanning the gap. CDR3 protein: CASRPPEVHTF. The CDR3 DNA is TGTGCCAGCAGACCCCCCGAGGTCCACACCTTC.